The source of this T cell receptor (beta chain) is a study of beta chain features in type 1 diabetes. The overall study: Analysis included 100 million to 110 million sorted cells drawn from all samples.

The investigators reverse transcribed all of the isolated RNA, so they sequenced expressed TCRB transcripts. Profiling relied on immunoSEQ multiplex PCR, and the TCRdb table lists in-frame clones only, not all of them. The sample has almost 350,000 clones; around 8% are singletons. Trimming removed 5 bases from V and 8 bases from J, with 16 bases in between. Germline V lookup: CDR1 SEHNR, CDR2 FQNEAQ (reference sequence). The CDR3 spans 14 residues. This clone was counted a few times. The origin of this receptor is a woman aged 18-29 years in good health. The chain carries TRBV7-9 and TRBJ2-1; a weak D match, TRBD2 (7 bases). The sample comprised central memory CD4+ T cells from blood. CDR3 protein: CASSPGRGADEQFF. CDR3 in DNA: TGTGCCAGCAGCCCGGGACGGGGGGCGGATGAGCAGTTCTTC. The entire variable domain, with the rest obtained from reference TRBV7-9 and TRBJ2-1, is as follows: DTGVSQNPRHKITKRGQNVTFRCDPISEHNRLYWYRQTLGQGPEFLTYFQNEAQLEKSRLLSDRFSAERPKGSFSTLEIQRTEQGDSAMYLCASSPGRGADEQFFGPGTRLTVL.